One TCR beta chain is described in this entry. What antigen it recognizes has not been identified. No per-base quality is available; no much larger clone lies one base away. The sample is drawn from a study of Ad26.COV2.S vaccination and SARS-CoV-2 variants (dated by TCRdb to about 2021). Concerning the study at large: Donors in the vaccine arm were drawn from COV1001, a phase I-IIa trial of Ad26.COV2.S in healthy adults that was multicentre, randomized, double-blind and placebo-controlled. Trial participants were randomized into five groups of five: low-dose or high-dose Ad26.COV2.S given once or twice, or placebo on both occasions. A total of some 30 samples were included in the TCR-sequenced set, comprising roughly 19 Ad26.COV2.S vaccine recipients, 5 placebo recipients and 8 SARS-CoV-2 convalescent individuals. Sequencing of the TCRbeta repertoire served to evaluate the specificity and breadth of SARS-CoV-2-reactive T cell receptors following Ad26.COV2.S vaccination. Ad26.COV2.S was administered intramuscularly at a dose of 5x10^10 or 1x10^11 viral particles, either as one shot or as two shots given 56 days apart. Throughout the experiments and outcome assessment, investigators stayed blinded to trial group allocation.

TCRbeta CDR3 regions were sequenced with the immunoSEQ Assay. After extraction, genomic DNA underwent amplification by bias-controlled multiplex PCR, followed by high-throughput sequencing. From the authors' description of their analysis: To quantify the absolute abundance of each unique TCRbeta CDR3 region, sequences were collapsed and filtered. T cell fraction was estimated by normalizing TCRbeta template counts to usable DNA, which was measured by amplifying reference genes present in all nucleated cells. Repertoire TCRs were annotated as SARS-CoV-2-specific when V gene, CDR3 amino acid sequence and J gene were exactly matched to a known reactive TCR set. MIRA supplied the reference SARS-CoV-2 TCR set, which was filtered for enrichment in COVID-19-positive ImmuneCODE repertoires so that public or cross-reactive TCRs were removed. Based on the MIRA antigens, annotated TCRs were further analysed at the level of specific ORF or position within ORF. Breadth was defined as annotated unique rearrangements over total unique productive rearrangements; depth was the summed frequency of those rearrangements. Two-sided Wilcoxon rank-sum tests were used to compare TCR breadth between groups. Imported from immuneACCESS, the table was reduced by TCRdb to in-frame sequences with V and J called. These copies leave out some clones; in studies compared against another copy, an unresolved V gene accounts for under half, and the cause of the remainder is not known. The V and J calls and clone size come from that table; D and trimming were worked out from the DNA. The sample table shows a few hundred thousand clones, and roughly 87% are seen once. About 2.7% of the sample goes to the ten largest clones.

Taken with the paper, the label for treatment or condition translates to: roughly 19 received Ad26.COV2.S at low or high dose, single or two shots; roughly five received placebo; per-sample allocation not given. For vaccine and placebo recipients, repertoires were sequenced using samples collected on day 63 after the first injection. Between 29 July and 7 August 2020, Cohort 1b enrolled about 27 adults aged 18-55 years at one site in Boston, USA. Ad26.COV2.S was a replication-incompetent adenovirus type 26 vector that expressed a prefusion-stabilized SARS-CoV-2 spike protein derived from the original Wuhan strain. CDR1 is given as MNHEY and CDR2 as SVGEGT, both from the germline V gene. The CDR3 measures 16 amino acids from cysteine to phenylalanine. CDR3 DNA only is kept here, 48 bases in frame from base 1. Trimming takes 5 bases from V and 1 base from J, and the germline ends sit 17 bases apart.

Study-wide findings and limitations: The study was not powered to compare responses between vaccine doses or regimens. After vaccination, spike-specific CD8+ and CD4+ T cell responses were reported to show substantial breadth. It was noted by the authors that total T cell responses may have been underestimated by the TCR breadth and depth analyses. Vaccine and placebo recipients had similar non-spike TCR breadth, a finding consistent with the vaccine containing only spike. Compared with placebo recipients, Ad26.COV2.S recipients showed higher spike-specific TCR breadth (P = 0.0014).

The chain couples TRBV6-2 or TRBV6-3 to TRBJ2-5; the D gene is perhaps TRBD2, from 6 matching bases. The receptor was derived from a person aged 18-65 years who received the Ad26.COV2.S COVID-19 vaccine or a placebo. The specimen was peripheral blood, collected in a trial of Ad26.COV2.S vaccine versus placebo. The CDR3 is CASSPSSALPQETQYF. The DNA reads TGTGCCAGCAGTCCATCTAGCGCCCTTCCCCAAGAGACCCAGTACTTC.